What follows describes a single T cell receptor beta chain. This CDR3 is 16 amino acids long. V lost 4 bases and J lost 2, with 15 bases in between. Germline values: CDR1 SGHNT, CDR2 YENEEA. This sample was taken from a study of preoperative IRX-2 immunotherapy in early breast cancer. Measured with immunoSEQ multiplex PCR; TCRdb has only the in-frame clones, and not every one. The sample lists 35,000 to 40,000 clones; 75% to 85% were seen once. The sample's treatment: preoperative locoregional IRX-2 cytokine immunotherapy. Preoperative locoregional IRX-2 cytokine immunotherapy was tested in the phase Ib source study.

This specimen was lymph node tissue, taken after IRX-2 immunotherapy. The TCR originated in a human donor with breast cancer. The chain carries TRBV11-3 and TRBJ1-3; D might be TRBD1 (5 bases). DNA of the CDR3: TGTGCCAGCAGCTGGGGCCCGGAGTTAGCTGGAAACACCATATATTTT. Protein: CASSWGPELAGNTIYF.